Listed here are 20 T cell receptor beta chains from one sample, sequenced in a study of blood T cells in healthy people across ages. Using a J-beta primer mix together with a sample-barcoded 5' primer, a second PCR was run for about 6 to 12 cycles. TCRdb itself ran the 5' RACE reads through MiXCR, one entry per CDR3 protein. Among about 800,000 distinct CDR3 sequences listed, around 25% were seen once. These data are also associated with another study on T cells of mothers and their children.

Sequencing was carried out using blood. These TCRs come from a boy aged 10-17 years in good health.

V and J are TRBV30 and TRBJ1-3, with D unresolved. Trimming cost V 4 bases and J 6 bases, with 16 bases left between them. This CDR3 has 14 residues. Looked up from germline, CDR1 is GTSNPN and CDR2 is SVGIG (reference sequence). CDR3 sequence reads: CAWTRAIPLNTIYF. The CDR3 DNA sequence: TGTGCCTGGACGAGGGCTATCCCCCTAAACACCATATATTTT.

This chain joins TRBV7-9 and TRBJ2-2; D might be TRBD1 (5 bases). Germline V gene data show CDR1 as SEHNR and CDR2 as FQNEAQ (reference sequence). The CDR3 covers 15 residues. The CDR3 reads CARQKINANTGELFF. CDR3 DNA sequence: TGTGCAAGACAGAAAATTAACGCGAACACCGGGGAGCTGTTTTTT.

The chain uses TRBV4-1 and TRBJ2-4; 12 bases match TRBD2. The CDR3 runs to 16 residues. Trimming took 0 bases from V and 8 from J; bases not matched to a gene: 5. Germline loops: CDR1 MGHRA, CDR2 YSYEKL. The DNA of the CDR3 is TGCGCCAGCAGCCAAGAAGAGACTAGCGGGAGCTACATTCAGTACTTC. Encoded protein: CASSQEETSGSYIQYF.

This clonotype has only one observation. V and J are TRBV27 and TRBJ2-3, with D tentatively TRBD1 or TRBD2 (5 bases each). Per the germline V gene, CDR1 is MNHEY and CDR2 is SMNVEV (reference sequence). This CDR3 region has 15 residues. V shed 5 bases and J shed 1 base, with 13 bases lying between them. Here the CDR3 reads CASSEGLLRTDTQYF. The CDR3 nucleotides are TGTGCCAGCAGTGAGGGGCTCCTGCGCACAGATACGCAGTATTTT.

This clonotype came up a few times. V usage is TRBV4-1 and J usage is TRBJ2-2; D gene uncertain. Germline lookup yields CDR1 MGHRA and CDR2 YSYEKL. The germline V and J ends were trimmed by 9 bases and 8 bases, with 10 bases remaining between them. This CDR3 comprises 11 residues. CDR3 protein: CASWFGGELFF. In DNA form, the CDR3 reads TGCGCCAGTTGGTTTGGGGGGGAGCTGTTTTTT.

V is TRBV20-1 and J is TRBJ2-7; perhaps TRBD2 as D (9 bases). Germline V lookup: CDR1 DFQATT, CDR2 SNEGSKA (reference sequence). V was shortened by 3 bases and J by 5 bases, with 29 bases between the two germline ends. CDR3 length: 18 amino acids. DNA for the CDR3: TGCAGTGCTAGGACCCAGGGGGCTAGCGGGACGAAGGGTAACGAGCAGTACTTC. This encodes CSARTQGASGTKGNEQYF.

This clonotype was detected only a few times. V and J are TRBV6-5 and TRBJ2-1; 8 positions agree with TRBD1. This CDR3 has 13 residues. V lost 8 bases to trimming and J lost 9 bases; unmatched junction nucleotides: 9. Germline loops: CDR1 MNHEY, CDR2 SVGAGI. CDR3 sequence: CASGRDRGGEQFF. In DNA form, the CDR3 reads TGTGCCAGCGGCCGCGACAGGGGCGGTGAGCAGTTCTTC.

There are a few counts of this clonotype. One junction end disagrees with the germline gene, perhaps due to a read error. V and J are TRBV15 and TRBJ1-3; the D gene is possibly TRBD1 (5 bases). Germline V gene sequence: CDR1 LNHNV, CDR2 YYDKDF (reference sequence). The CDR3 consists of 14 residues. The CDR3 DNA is TGTGCCACAAGCATTGGGGGCTCTGGAAACACCATATATTTT. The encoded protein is CATSIGGSGNTIYF.

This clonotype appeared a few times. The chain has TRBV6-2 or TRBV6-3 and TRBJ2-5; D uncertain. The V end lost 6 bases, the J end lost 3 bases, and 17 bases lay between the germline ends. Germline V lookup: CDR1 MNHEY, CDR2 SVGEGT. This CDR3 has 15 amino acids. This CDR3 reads CASSPFRGSKETQYF. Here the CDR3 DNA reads TGTGCCAGCAGCCCTTTTCGTGGCAGCAAAGAGACCCAGTACTTC.

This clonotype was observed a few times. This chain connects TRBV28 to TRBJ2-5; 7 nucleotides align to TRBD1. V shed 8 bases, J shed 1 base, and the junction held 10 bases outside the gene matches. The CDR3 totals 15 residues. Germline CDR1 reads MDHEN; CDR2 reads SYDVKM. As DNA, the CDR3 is TGTGCCAGCGGAGGATCGGGACAGCTCCAAGAGACCCAGTACTTC. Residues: CASGGSGQLQETQYF.

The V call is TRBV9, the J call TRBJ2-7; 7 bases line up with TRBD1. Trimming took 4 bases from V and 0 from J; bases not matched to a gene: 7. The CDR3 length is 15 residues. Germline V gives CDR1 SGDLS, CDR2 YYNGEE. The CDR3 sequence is CASSLAQGHSYEQYF. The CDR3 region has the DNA TGTGCCAGCAGCCTAGCACAGGGGCACTCCTACGAGCAGTACTTC.

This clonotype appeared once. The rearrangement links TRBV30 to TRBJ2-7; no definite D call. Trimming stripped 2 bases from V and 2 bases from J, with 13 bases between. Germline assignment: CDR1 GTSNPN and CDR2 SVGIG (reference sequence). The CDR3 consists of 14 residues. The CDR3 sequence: CAWSPEIRPYEQYF. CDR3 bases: TGTGCCTGGAGTCCAGAAATCAGGCCCTACGAGCAGTACTTC.

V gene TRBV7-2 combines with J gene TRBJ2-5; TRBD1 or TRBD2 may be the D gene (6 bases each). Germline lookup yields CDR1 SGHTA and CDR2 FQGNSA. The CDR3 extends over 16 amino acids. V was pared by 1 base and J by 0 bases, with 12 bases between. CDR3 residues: CASSLEGGRDQETQYF. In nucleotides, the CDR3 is TGTGCCAGCAGCTTAGAGGGGGGAAGGGACCAAGAGACCCAGTACTTC.

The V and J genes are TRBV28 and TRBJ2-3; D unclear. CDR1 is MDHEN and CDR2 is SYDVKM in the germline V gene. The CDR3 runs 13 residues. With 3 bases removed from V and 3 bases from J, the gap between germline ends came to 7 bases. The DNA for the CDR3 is TGTGCCAGCAGTTTTCCCCAGACAGATACGCAGTATTTT. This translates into CASSFPQTDTQYF.

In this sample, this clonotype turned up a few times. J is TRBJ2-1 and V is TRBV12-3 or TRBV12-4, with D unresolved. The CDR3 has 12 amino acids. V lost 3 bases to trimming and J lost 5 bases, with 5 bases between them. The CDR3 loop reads CASSFFDNEQFF. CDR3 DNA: TGTGCCAGCAGTTTCTTCGACAATGAGCAGTTCTTC.

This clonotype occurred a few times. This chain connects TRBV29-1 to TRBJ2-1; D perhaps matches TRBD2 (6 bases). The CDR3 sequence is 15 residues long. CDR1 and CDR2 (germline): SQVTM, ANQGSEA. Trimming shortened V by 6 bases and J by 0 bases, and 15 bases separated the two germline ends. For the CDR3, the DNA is TGCAGCGTGAGGAGCGGGCAAAGCTCCTACAATGAGCAGTTCTTC. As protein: CSVRSGQSSYNEQFF.

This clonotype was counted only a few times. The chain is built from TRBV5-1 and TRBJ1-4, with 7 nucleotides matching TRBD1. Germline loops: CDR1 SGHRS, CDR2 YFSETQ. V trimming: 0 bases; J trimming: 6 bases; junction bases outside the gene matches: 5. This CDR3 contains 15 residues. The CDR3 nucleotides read TGCGCCAGCAGCTTGGGGGGACAGTTTGATGAAAAACTGTTTTTT. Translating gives CASSLGGQFDEKLFF. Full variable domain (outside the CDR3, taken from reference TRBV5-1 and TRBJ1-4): KAGVTQTPRYLIKTRGQQVTLSCSPISGHRSVSWYQQTPGQGLQFLFEYFSETQRNKGNFPGRFSGRQFSNSRSEMNVSTLELGDSALYLCASSLGGQFDEKLFFGSGTQLSVL.

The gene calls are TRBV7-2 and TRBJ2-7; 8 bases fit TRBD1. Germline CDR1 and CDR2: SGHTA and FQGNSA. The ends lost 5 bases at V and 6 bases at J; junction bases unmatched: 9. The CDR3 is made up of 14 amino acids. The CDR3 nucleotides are TGTGCCAGCAGCCGAGGACAGGGCTCGTCCGAGCAGTACTTC. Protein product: CASSRGQGSSEQYF.

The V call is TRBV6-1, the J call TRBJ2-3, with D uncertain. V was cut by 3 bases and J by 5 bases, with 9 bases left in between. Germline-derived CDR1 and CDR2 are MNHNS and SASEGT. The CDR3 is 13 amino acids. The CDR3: CASSDGEIDTQYF. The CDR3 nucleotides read TGTGCCAGCAGTGACGGTGAGATAGATACGCAGTATTTT.

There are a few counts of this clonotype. The CDR3 coding sequence is TGTGCCAGCAGCTCAAAGGCGACTAGCGGGAGGCTGGAGACCCAGTACTTC. As protein: CASSSKATSGRLETQYF. The chain has TRBV7-9 and TRBJ2-5, with 13 bases identical to TRBD2. With V trimmed by 4 bases and J by 5 bases, 10 bases remained unmatched. The CDR3 runs to 17 residues. Germline V CDR1 and CDR2: SEHNR, FQNEAQ (reference sequence).